This T cell receptor beta chain was sequenced during a study of blood T cell repertoires in COVID-19. About the study: PBMCs, B-cell-depleted T cells, or T cells provided the cDNA or gDNA that made up the material.

Libraries were prepared by immunoSEQ multiplex PCR; TCRdb keeps only in-frame clonotypes and omits some of them. The table records 150,000 to 200,000 clones, roughly 82% of them present only once. Cohort allocation depended upon clinical history that participants reported. Between the trimmed V and J ends, which lost 7 bases and 7 bases, there was a span of 17 bases. The CDR3 extends over 15 amino acids. Germline V CDR1 and CDR2: SNHLY, FYNNEI. Sequenced sample: PBMCs or T cells enriched from blood (not recorded which). The receptor's source is a woman aged 55-70 years with acute COVID-19. V and J are TRBV2 and TRBJ1-6; D is perhaps TRBD1 (6 bases). CDR3 in amino acids: CASISRDTINSPLHF. The CDR3 DNA reads TGTGCCAGCATTTCCCGGGACACTATCAATTCACCCCTCCACTTT.